The 8 T cell receptor beta chains below come from one sample, sequenced in a study of blood T cell repertoires in COVID-19. The assay was immunoSEQ multiplex PCR, and TCRdb's table has in-frame clones only and misses some. The sample comprises about 88,000 clones, approximately 91% of which are singletons, and approximately 1.8% rests with the top ten. The sample comprised peripheral blood. All receptors come from a man aged 55 to 69 with acute or convalescent COVID-19.

The V call is TRBV2, the J call TRBJ2-7, with D perhaps matching TRBD2 (5 bases). Trimming took 7 bases from V and 2 from J, leaving 21 bases between them. This CDR3 is 16 amino acids long. Germline V CDR1 and CDR2: SNHLY, FYNNEI. The CDR3 is CASTKTGIPRPYEQYF. The CDR3 region has the DNA TGTGCCAGCACCAAAACCGGGATCCCGAGACCCTACGAGCAGTACTTC.

The chain links TRBV27 to TRBJ2-7; 8 positions agree with TRBD1. The CDR3 contains 16 residues. The J segment lost 2 bases and the V segment lost 0 bases, leaving 6 bases of the junction unmatched. Germline CDR1 and CDR2: MNHEY and SMNVEV (reference sequence). For the CDR3, the DNA is TGTGCCAGCAGTTTATCTCCGGGACAGGTGACCTACGAGCAGTACTTC. Translating gives CASSLSPGQVTYEQYF.

The chain recombines TRBV23-1 with TRBJ1-6, with TRBD1 matching over 9 bases. TRBV23-1 is recorded as an ORF, its role being uncertain. The length of the CDR3 is 16 residues. With V trimmed by 3 bases and J by 14 bases, 14 bases remained unmatched. The CDR3 region has the DNA TGCGCCAGCAGTCACCTCCGGGACAGGGCCAGGGGTTCCCTCCACTTT. Its translation is CASSHLRDRARGSLHF.

V is TRBV6-6 and J is TRBJ1-1; no definite D call. Germline V lookup: CDR1 MNHNY, CDR2 SVGAGI (reference sequence). V lost 2 bases and J lost 8, with 15 bases in between. This CDR3 is built from 14 residues. CDR3 residues: CASSYGGQAVEAFF. DNA for the CDR3: TGTGCCAGCAGTTACGGTGGGCAAGCGGTGGAAGCTTTCTTT.

V gene TRBV11-3 combines with J gene TRBJ1-1; D uncertain. The V end was cut by 1 base, the J end by 3 bases, with 6 bases between. The length of the CDR3 is 13 residues. Germline V lookup: CDR1 SGHNT, CDR2 YENEEA. CDR3 sequence: CASSLGGDTEAFF. In DNA, the CDR3 is TGTGCCAGCAGCTTAGGGGGAGACACTGAAGCTTTCTTT.

The V and J genes are TRBV5-4 and TRBJ2-3; tentatively, D is TRBD2 (6 bases). The CDR3 extends over 16 amino acids. The V and J ends lost 1 base and 3 bases respectively, with 15 bases between them. Per the germline V gene, CDR1 is SGHNT and CDR2 is YYREEE (reference sequence). The CDR3 region has the DNA TGTGCCAGCAGCTTGCGAGACCGGAGGGAAACAGATACGCAGTATTTT. Translated: CASSLRDRRETDTQYF.

The gene calls are TRBV2 and TRBJ2-4; weak D call: TRBD2 (5 bases). V was cut by 1 base and J by 4 bases, with 14 bases left in between. The CDR3 is 16 residues long. The germline V gene encodes CDR1 SNHLY and CDR2 FYNNEI. Here the CDR3 reads CASSEVGGFTKNIQYF. The CDR3 DNA is TGTGCCAGCAGTGAAGTTGGAGGCTTCACAAAAAACATTCAGTACTTC.

The V call is TRBV7-9, the J call TRBJ2-5, with D possibly matching TRBD1 (5 bases). Germline lookup yields CDR1 SEHNR and CDR2 FQNEAQ (reference sequence). This CDR3 has 16 residues. V lost 4 bases to trimming and J lost 4 bases, with 19 bases between them. CDR3 coding DNA: TGTGCCAGCAGCTCCCTAGACAGATTCCCAAGAGAGACCCAGTACTTC. It translates to CASSSLDRFPRETQYF. Combining the CDR3 with reference TRBV7-9 and TRBJ2-5 gives the whole variable domain DTGVSQNPRHKITKRGQNVTFRCDPISEHNRLYWYRQTLGQGPEFLTYFQNEAQLEKSRLLSDRFSAERPKGSFSTLEIQRTEQGDSAMYLCASSSLDRFPRETQYFGPGTRLLVL.